This TCR beta chain was identified during a study of CD8+ T cells in alopecia areata. About the study: Patients in the study were on tofacitinib for 6 to 18 months, then off it for 6 months.

Losses at the gene ends were 0 bases for V and 0 bases for J; bases not matched to a gene: 2. This CDR3 has 16 residues. Germline V gene data show CDR1 as SGHRS and CDR2 as YFSETQ. RNA was extracted and reverse transcribed into cDNA as the sequencing template. Assay used: immunoSEQ multiplex PCR; TCRdb lists only in-frame clones, some missing. The data show roughly 150,000 clones, 45% to 60% seen once. This clone showed up just a few times. Sequencing was carried out using CD4+ T cells sorted from blood. The genes are TRBV5-1 and TRBJ2-2, with 7 bases matching TRBD1. This TCR was sampled from a human donor with alopecia areata. In DNA, the CDR3 is TGCGCCAGCAGCTTGGGACAGGGAACGAACACCGGGGAGCTGTTTTTT. Protein: CASSLGQGTNTGELFF.